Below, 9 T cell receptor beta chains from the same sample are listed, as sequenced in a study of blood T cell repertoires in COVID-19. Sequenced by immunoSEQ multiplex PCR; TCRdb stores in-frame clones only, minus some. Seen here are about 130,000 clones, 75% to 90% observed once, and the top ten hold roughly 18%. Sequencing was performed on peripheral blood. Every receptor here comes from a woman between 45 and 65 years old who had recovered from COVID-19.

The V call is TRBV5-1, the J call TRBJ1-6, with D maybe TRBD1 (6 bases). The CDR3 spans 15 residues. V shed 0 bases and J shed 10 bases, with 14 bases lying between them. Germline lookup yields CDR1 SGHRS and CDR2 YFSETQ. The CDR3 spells CASSLDRAVRSPLHF. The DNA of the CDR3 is TGCGCCAGCAGCTTGGACAGGGCAGTTAGATCACCCCTCCACTTT.

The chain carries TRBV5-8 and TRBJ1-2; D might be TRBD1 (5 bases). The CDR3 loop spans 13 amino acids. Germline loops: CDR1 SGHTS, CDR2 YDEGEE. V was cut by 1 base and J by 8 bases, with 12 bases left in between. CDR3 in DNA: TGTGCCAGCAGCTTGCGGTCGGGGGACGGCTACACCTTC. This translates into CASSLRSGDGYTF.

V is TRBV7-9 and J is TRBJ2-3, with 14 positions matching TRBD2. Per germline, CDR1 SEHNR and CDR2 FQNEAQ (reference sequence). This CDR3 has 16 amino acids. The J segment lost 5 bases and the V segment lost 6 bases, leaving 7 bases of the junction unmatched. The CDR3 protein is CASSKGLAGVGDTQYF. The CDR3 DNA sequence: TGTGCCAGCAGTAAGGGACTAGCGGGAGTGGGAGATACGCAGTATTTT.

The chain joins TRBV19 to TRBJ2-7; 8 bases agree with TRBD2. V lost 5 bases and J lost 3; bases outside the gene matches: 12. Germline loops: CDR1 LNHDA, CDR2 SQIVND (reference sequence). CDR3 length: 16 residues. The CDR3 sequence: CASSAGLAGGIYEQYF. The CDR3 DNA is TGTGCCAGTAGTGCCGGACTAGCCGGAGGGATCTACGAGCAGTACTTC.

The DNA of the CDR3 is TGTGCCAGTAGCCTGACAGGGGGCTCTGGGGCCAACGTCCTGACTTTC. Amino acids: CASSLTGGSGANVLTF. This chain uses TRBV19 with TRBJ2-6; 9 bases line up with TRBD1. The V and J ends lost 6 bases and 0 bases, in that order; junction bases with no gene match: 3. Germline V gives CDR1 LNHDA, CDR2 SQIVND (reference sequence). The CDR3 runs to 16 residues.

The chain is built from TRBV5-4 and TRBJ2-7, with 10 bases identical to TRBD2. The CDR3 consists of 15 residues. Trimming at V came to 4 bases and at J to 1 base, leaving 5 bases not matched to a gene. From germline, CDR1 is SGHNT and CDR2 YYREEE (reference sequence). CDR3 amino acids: CASSAGTSASYEQYF. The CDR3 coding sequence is TGTGCCAGCAGCGCCGGGACTAGCGCATCCTACGAGCAGTACTTC. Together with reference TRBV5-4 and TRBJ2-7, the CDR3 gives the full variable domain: ETGVTQSPTHLIKTRGQQVTLRCSSQSGHNTVSWYQQALGQGPQFIFQYYREEENGRGNFPPRFSGLQFPNYSSELNVNALELDDSALYLCASSAGTSASYEQYFGPGTRLTVT.

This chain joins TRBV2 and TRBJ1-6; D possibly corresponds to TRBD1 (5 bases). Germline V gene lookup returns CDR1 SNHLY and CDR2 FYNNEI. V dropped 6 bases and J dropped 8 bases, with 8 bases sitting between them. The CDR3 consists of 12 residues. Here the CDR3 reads CASRAGDSPLHF. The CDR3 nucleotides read TGTGCCAGCAGAGCGGGGGATTCACCCCTCCACTTT.

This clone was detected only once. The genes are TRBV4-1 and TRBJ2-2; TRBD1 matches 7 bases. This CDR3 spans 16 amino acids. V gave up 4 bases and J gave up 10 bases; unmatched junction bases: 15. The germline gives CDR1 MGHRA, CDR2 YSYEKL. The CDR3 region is CASSPRQGLGQAELFF. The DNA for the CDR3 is TGCGCCAGCAGCCCCCGACAGGGTTTAGGGCAGGCGGAGCTGTTTTTT.

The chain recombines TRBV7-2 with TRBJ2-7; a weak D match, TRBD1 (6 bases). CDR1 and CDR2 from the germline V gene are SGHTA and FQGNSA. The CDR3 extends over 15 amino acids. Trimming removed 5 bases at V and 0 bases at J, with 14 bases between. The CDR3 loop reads CASSPPWGLSYEQYF. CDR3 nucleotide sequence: TGTGCCAGCAGCCCTCCATGGGGGCTCTCCTACGAGCAGTACTTC. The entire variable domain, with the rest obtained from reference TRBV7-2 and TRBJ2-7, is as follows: GAGVSQSPSNKVTEKGKDVELRCDPISGHTALYWYRQSLGQGLEFLIYFQGNSAPDKSGLPSDRFSAERTGGSVSTLTIQRTQQEDSAVYLCASSPPWGLSYEQYFGPGTRLTVT.